What follows are 5 T cell receptor beta chains derived from one specimen sequenced in a study of response to subunit inactivated influenza vaccine. TCRdb passed the RT-PCR reads through MiXCR, listing each CDR3 protein once. The data show almost 250,000 distinct CDR3 sequences, more than 9% seen once. Sequenced material: non-naive T cells sorted from PBMCs, taken around 14 days before vaccination. All receptors derive from a man aged 50-59 years who received an inactivated influenza vaccine.

The chain links TRBV29-1 to TRBJ2-1; a weak D match, TRBD1 (5 bases). V was pared by 4 bases and J by 8 bases, with 12 bases between. The CDR3 has 12 amino acids. The germline V gene encodes CDR1 SQVTM and CDR2 ANQGSEA. DNA for the CDR3: TGCAGCGTTGGTCAAGGGGCATATGAGCAGTTCTTC. This codes for CSVGQGAYEQFF.

The table lists this clonotype with many counts. The V gene is TRBV5-1, the J gene TRBJ2-3; 13 nucleotides match TRBD2. The junction had 7 bases not matched to a gene; V was cut back by 0 bases and J by 6 bases. Per the germline V gene, CDR1 is SGHRS and CDR2 is YFSETQ. This CDR3 comprises 17 residues. CDR3 amino acids: CASSLETSGRALDTQYF. Here the CDR3 DNA reads TGCGCCAGCAGCTTGGAAACTAGCGGGAGGGCCCTCGATACGCAGTATTTT.

The CDR3 here is CSAYDRTTYEQYF. As DNA, the CDR3 is TGCAGTGCTTACGACAGGACCACCTACGAGCAGTACTTC. The chain links TRBV20-1 to TRBJ2-7; D is possibly TRBD1 (6 bases). Germline V gene sequence: CDR1 DFQATT, CDR2 SNEGSKA (reference sequence). V lost 5 bases and J 2 bases, leaving 13 bases between the germline ends. The length of the CDR3 is 13 residues.

This clonotype turned up a few times. CDR3 residues: CASSPGGEYGYTF. The DNA of the CDR3 is TGTGCCAGCAGCCCAGGGGGGGAATATGGCTACACCTTC. The chain recombines TRBV6-6 with TRBJ1-2; 7 nucleotides agree with TRBD1. This CDR3 is 13 amino acids long. V lost 6 bases and J lost 5; bases outside the gene matches: 6. Germline loops: CDR1 MNHNY, CDR2 SVGAGI (reference sequence).

The rearrangement joins TRBV20-1 to TRBJ2-1, with D perhaps TRBD2 (7 bases). The V and J ends lost 0 bases and 3 bases respectively, with 15 bases between them. This CDR3 is 16 amino acids long. Germline CDR1 is DFQATT and CDR2 is SNEGSKA (reference sequence). The CDR3 nucleotides read TGCAGTGCTAGAGATACGACGGGGGGCCACTACAATGAGCAGTTCTTC. Protein: CSARDTTGGHYNEQFF.